This T cell receptor (beta chain) was profiled in a study of cytomegalovirus exposure and HLA in healthy donors. Findings and limits, study-wide: Differences between HLA loci emerged in a later analysis of TCR association rates, with DRB1 most and HLA-C fewest.

Regarding this clone: Antigen unknown.

Between the trimmed V and J ends, which lost 4 bases and 5 bases, there was a span of 9 bases. In germline, CDR1 is SGHRS, CDR2 YFSETQ. The CDR3 sequence is 12 residues long. In the PCR, 60 Vbeta and 13 Jbeta primers were used. The repertoire was sequenced with immunoSEQ multiplex PCR; TCRdb's copy has only in-frame clones and lacks some. The table has around 94,000 clones, about 62% seen once. The sample consisted of PBMCs. The receptor was isolated from a human donor in good health. The chain has TRBV5-1 and TRBJ2-5; D not certain. DNA for the CDR3: TGCGCCAGCAGCCGGAGCACGGAGACCCAGTACTTC. Translation: CASSRSTETQYF.